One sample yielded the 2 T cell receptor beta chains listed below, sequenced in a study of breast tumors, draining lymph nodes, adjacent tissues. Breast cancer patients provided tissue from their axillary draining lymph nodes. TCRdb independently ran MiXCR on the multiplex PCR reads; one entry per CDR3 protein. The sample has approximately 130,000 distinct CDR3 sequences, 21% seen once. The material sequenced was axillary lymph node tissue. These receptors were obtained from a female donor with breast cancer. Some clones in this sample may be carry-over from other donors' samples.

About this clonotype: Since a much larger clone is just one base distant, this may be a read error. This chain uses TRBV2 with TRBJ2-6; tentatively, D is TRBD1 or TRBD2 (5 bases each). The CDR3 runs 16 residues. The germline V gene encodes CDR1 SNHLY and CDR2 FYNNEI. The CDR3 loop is CASSGEGLPGADVLTF. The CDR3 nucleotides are TGTGCCAGCAGTGGTGAGGGGCTCCCTGGGGCCGACGTCCTGACTTTC.

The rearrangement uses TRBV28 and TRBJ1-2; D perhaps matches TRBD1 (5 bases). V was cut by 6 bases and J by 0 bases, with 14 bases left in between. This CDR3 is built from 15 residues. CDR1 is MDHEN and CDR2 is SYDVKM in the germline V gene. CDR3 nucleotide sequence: TGTGCCAGCAGCCCCCCGGACATAGCTAACTATGGCTACACCTTC. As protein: CASSPPDIANYGYTF.